One sample yielded the 21 T cell receptor beta chains listed below, sequenced in a study of blood T cells in healthy people across ages (dated by TCRdb to 2015 to 2017). The library was prepared using 5' RACE. Instrument used: Illumina HiSeq 2500. The second PCR ran for roughly 7 to 12 cycles and used a J-beta primer mix along with a sample-barcoded 5' primer. TCRdb reprocessing: public reads trimmed at Q25 with fastp, clones called with MiXCR, in-frame beta chains kept. Identical CDR3 proteins give one entry, which carries the most common genes and DNA. A total of 950,000 to 1,200,000 distinct CDR3 sequences appear in this sample, 35% to 45% of them only once. The ten top clones hold about 12% of the sample. Specimen: blood. The receptor set was obtained from a man in his late teens or twenties in good health.

This clonotype showed up many times. This chain connects TRBV12-3 or TRBV12-4 to TRBJ2-1; TRBD2 agrees at 8 bases. CDR3 length: 15 amino acids. The V segment lost 3 bases and the J segment 6 bases; nucleotides outside the gene matches: 7. The CDR3 protein is CASSFAGLGVNEQFF. The CDR3 bases are TGTGCCAGCAGTTTCGCGGGACTAGGGGTCAATGAGCAGTTCTTC.

The chain is built from TRBV6-6 and TRBJ1-1, with D perhaps TRBD1 (5 bases). V lost 2 bases, J lost 6 bases, and 10 bases lay in between. The CDR3 runs 13 residues. Germline CDR1 reads MNHNY; CDR2 reads SVGAGI (reference sequence). CDR3 coding DNA: TGTGCCAGCAGTTACAGTCAGGGTTCTGAAGCTTTCTTT. Amino acids: CASSYSQGSEAFF.

This clonotype was detected only a few times. The rearrangement joins TRBV4-3 to TRBJ1-4, with D perhaps matching TRBD1 (6 bases). Germline V gives CDR1 LGHNA, CDR2 YSLEER. The CDR3 is 14 amino acids. Trimming took 1 base from V and 7 from J, leaving 10 bases between them. CDR3 loop: CASSQGGTPEKLFF. Written as DNA, the CDR3 is TGCGCCAGCAGCCAAGGCGGGACACCTGAAAAACTGTTTTTT.

The sample holds one count of this clonotype. The chain recombines TRBV7-2 with TRBJ2-2; D unclear. Trimming removed 5 bases at V and 3 bases at J, with 22 bases between. The V gene's germline CDR1 is SGHTA and CDR2 FQGNSA. This CDR3 has 18 residues. The CDR3 spells CASSEPFRAESYTGELFF. The CDR3 region has the DNA TGTGCCAGCAGCGAACCCTTTAGGGCAGAATCCTACACCGGGGAGCTGTTTTTT.

The chain is built from TRBV5-1 and TRBJ1-2; possible D gene TRBD1, 5 bases. Germline V gene lookup returns CDR1 SGHRS and CDR2 YFSETQ. The CDR3 covers 15 residues. V was clipped by 0 bases and J by 3 bases, with 12 bases between them. The CDR3 DNA sequence: TGCGCCAGCAGCTTGGCCGGGGGAAGCGACTATGGCTACACCTTC. Protein sequence: CASSLAGGSDYGYTF.

This clonotype showed up just a few times. The rearrangement joins TRBV14 to TRBJ2-2; no reliable D call. This CDR3 is 15 amino acids long. Trimming cost V 2 bases and J 0 bases, with 7 bases left between them. CDR1 and CDR2 (germline): SGHDN, FVKESK. Here the CDR3 DNA reads TGTGCCAGCAGCCAAAAGACTCCGAACACCGGGGAGCTGTTTTTT. This codes for CASSQKTPNTGELFF.

This clonotype was counted only a few times. The V gene is TRBV28, the J gene TRBJ2-1; 7 nucleotides match TRBD2. Germline lookup yields CDR1 MDHEN and CDR2 SYDVKM. The CDR3 sequence is 17 residues long. V was clipped by 6 bases and J by 7 bases; unmatched bases: 18. The CDR3 DNA is TGTGCCAGCAGGGGGCAACGGGCGGGGGTTAGAATGAATGAGCAGTTCTTC. This encodes CASRGQRAGVRMNEQFF.

This rearrangement joins TRBV27 to TRBJ2-7; maybe TRBD1 (7 bases). Germline V gene data show CDR1 as MNHEY and CDR2 as SMNVEV (reference sequence). This CDR3 spans 16 amino acids. V lost 5 bases and J 7 bases, leaving 24 bases between the germline ends. CDR3 region: CASSVPSGGSYNEQYF. The CDR3 nucleotides are TGTGCCAGCAGTGTACCCTCAGGGGGGTCCTACAATGAGCAGTACTTC.

This clonotype was found a few times. This chain links TRBV27 with TRBJ2-5, with a possible D match to TRBD1 (5 bases). CDR1 and CDR2 (germline): MNHEY, SMNVEV (reference sequence). The CDR3 loop spans 15 amino acids. Trimming cost V 5 bases and J 2 bases, with 15 bases left between them. CDR3 DNA: TGTGCCAGCAGTCCACGACAGCTAGGGCAAGAGACCCAGTACTTC. Its translation is CASSPRQLGQETQYF.

This clonotype was seen repeatedly, ten times or more. The chain links TRBV29-1 to TRBJ1-2; D is possibly TRBD1 (5 bases). The germline V gene has CDR1 SQVTM and CDR2 ANQGSEA. With 5 bases removed from V and 3 bases from J, the gap between germline ends came to 16 bases. The CDR3 totals 14 residues. CDR3 region: CSVHRISGDYGYTF. The CDR3 DNA follows: TGCAGCGTTCATCGTATATCGGGGGACTATGGCTACACCTTC.

The chain uses TRBV7-2 and TRBJ2-7; a possible D gene is TRBD1 (6 bases). CDR1 and CDR2 (germline): SGHTA, FQGNSA. V was shortened by 5 bases and J by 4 bases, with 18 bases between the two germline ends. This CDR3 contains 15 residues. The CDR3 nucleotides read TGTGCCAGCAGCCGAGATAGACAGGCTATTTACGAGCAGTACTTC. Protein product: CASSRDRQAIYEQYF.

In its sample, this clonotype was seen a few times. This chain connects TRBV4-3 to TRBJ2-1; 7 bases align to TRBD2. The germline V gene encodes CDR1 LGHNA and CDR2 YSLEER. The CDR3 contains 19 residues. V was pared by 0 bases and J by 3 bases, with 14 bases of the junction left unmatched. CDR3 protein: CASSQDMGEGRRFYNEQFF. DNA for the CDR3: TGCGCCAGCAGCCAAGATATGGGGGAGGGACGGCGATTCTACAATGAGCAGTTCTTC.

This clonotype turned up a few times. Here the CDR3 DNA reads TGTGCCAGCAGCCCTCCCGTCGGAGAGAACACCGGGGAGCTGTTTTTT. This sequence encodes CASSPPVGENTGELFF. The chain uses TRBV11-2 and TRBJ2-2; the D is unclear. There are 16 residues in the CDR3. Looked up from germline, CDR1 is SGHAT and CDR2 is FQNNGV. The germline V and J ends were trimmed by 5 bases and 1 base, with 14 bases remaining between them.

The chain recombines TRBV7-9 with TRBJ2-1, with a possible D match to TRBD2 (7 bases). Trimming left V 7 bases short and J 4 bases short, with 11 bases between. Germline V lookup: CDR1 SEHNR, CDR2 FQNEAQ (reference sequence). This CDR3 is built from 13 residues. The CDR3 protein is CASTRGLYNEQFF. The CDR3 DNA reads TGTGCCAGCACGCGGGGGCTATACAATGAGCAGTTCTTC.

The genes are TRBV12-3 or TRBV12-4 and TRBJ2-5, with 9 bases fitting TRBD2. TRBJ2-7 explains the end of the DNA better; the J call may be wrong. The CDR3 extends over 15 amino acids. Here the CDR3 DNA reads TGTGCCAGCAGTGTTGTAGCGGGGGACTACTACGAGCAGTACTTC. This sequence encodes CASSVVAGDYYEQYF.

Many counts were recorded for this clonotype. V is TRBV7-9 and J is TRBJ1-5; a weak D match, TRBD1 (5 bases). This CDR3 is 15 amino acids long. Germline V lookup: CDR1 SEHNR, CDR2 FQNEAQ (reference sequence). V was trimmed by 1 base and J by 3 bases, leaving 10 bases between them. The CDR3 here is CASSLGRGDNQPQHF. DNA for the CDR3: TGTGCCAGCAGCTTAGGAAGGGGCGACAATCAGCCCCAGCATTTT.

The chain combines TRBV9 with TRBJ1-1; D is ambiguous. CDR1 SGDLS and CDR2 YYNGEE come from the germline V gene. Deletions cut 0 bases from V and 1 base from J, with 7 bases between. CDR3 length equals 14 residues. Here the CDR3 reads CASSVGEGNTEAFF. The DNA of the CDR3 is TGTGCCAGCAGCGTAGGCGAGGGGAACACTGAAGCTTTCTTT. The full variable domain, completed using reference TRBV9 and TRBJ1-1, is DSGVTQTPKHLITATGQRVTLRCSPRSGDLSVYWYQQSLDQGLQFLIQYYNGEERAKGNILERFSAQQFPDLHSELNLSSLELGDSALYFCASSVGEGNTEAFFGQGTRLTVV.

The V call is TRBV27, the J call TRBJ2-2; no reliable D call. Trimming stripped 5 bases from V and 5 bases from J, with 12 bases between. Germline V gene sequence: CDR1 MNHEY, CDR2 SMNVEV (reference sequence). This CDR3 is 14 amino acids long. The chain's CDR3 is CASSTGGMTGELFF. The CDR3 coding sequence is TGTGCCAGCAGTACCGGTGGGATGACCGGGGAGCTGTTTTTT.

This clonotype occurred a few times. V usage is TRBV2 and J usage is TRBJ1-1, with D maybe TRBD1 (6 bases). Germline CDR1 is SNHLY and CDR2 is FYNNEI. V shed 6 bases and J shed 4 bases, with 18 bases lying between them. This CDR3 region has 15 residues. CDR3 sequence: CASRRLAGVSTEAFF. The CDR3 DNA is TGTGCCAGCAGAAGACTAGCAGGGGTAAGCACTGAAGCTTTCTTT. The complete variable domain, with remaining parts taken from reference TRBV2 and TRBJ1-1, reads EPEVTQTPSHQVTQMGQEVILRCVPISNHLYFYWYRQILGQKVEFLVSFYNNEISEKSEIFDDQFSVERPDGSNFTLKIRSTKLEDSAMYFCASRRLAGVSTEAFFGQGTRLTVV.

The sample holds a few counts of this clonotype. V and J are TRBV10-3 and TRBJ1-1; 7 bases fit TRBD1. CDR3 size: 14 residues. Germline assignment: CDR1 ENHRY and CDR2 SYGVKD. V dropped 2 bases and J dropped 5; count of bases not matched to a gene: 5. In DNA form, the CDR3 reads TGTGCCATCAGTGAGGCAAGGGGGCGTACTGAAGCTTTCTTT. Its protein product is CAISEARGRTEAFF.

A few counts support this clonotype. The V call is TRBV4-3, the J call TRBJ2-5, with a weak D call TRBD1 (6 bases). Germline CDR1 and CDR2: LGHNA and YSLEER. Trimming took 0 bases from V and 5 from J, leaving 13 bases between them. The CDR3 is made up of 15 amino acids. As DNA, the CDR3 is TGCGCCAGCAGCCAAGATCAGGGGCTCTTGGAGACCCAGTACTTC. Its protein is CASSQDQGLLETQYF.